The clone carrying this T cell receptor (beta chain) was seen a few times. Its antigen remains unknown. Reverse transcription of all isolated RNA meant that expressed TCRB transcripts were sequenced. A few million reads, on average, came from each naive, central memory and regulatory T cell sample. Measured with immunoSEQ multiplex PCR; TCRdb has only the in-frame clones, and not every one. The sample has a few hundred thousand clones, around an eighth seen once. Germline assignment: CDR1 GTSNPN and CDR2 SVGIG (reference sequence). Trimming pared 7 bases from V and 2 bases from J, leaving 9 bases between. The CDR3 covers 11 residues. It was one heparinised blood draw, averaging about 116 mL, that each donor gave. The purity of all sorted populations exceeded 95%. This sample was taken from a study of beta chain features in type 1 diabetes. Study-wide results and limits: TCRB CDR3s from Type 1 diabetes patients were moderately but significantly shorter in all four CD4+ subsets. Compared with healthy donors, patients appeared to share more similar naive, central memory and regulatory TCRB repertoires.

The chain is built from TRBV30 and TRBJ2-7; D is possibly TRBD1 (5 bases). This TCR derives from a woman aged 18-29 years with type 1 diabetes. The sequenced sample consisted of naive CD4+ T cells from blood. The DNA of the CDR3 is TGTGCCTTCCAAGGGGCCTACGAGCAGTACTTC. Protein sequence: CAFQGAYEQYF.